This T cell receptor (beta chain) was sequenced for a study of identical twins (dated by TCRdb to about 2016). As for the study more broadly: To test whether fetal clonotypes persist, the study used deep sequencing on TCR alpha and beta repertoires from monozygotic twins, unrelated adults of various ages, and cord blood. To rule out contamination, replicate twin experiments were performed at different times with different library preparation protocols.

The germline V gene sets CDR1 to MNHNS and CDR2 to SASEGT. From cysteine to phenylalanine, the CDR3 is 14 amino acids long. This entry keeps only the CDR3 DNA: 42 bases, framed from base 1. Every donor was a healthy Caucasian. Three pairs of female monozygotic twins, all aged roughly 18 to 30 years, made up the twin cohort. Peripheral blood mononuclear cells were used as the source from which RNA for TCR libraries was isolated. General conclusions and limits of the study: Compared with coincidental sharing between unrelated individuals, an excess of low generation-probability sequences was observed among out-of-frame TCR alpha sequences shared between twins. Out-of-frame TCR alpha sharing in monozygotic twins was systematically underestimated by recombination models, whereas sharing between unrelated individuals was in agreement with the recombination models. Because the same donors could not be followed over many years, conclusions were based on cross-sectional statistical analysis. Abundant cord blood beta clonotypes had fewer insertions, young adult naive repertoires showed a similar but weaker trend, and memory repertoires showed no such trend. Excess twin sharing in beta out-of-frame sequences was weaker because fewer shared sequences lowered the signal-to-noise ratio. Invariant T cells such as MAIT and iNKT could partly confound zero-insertion analyses, although diverse VJ usage argued against such confounding for most clonotypes.

This clonotype was detected a few times. Its antigen is still unknown. Per-nucleotide qualities are absent, and no much larger clonotype sits a single base away. Libraries came from 5' RACE. Sequencing relied on an Illumina HiSeq 2000. Template switching added a universal primer binding site, and the final cDNA carried a unique molecular identifier that allowed TCR cDNA molecules to be counted accurately. Specific primers in the conserved constant-segment region were used to synthesize first-strand cDNA for the TCR alpha and beta chains. To control for contamination, every cDNA library was double barcoded, receiving both a SMART-Mk sample barcode and Illumina barcodes. Two successive PCR steps introduced TruSeq adapter sequences along with Illumina sample barcodes. TCR alpha and beta cDNA libraries were sequenced on the Illumina HiSeq platform with custom primers. The study's processing was this. MiGEC processed the raw reads to extract unique molecular identifiers, while MiXCR was used to determine the CDR3 positions. For each individual, recombination models were inferred using an EM algorithm with the repgenHMM and IGoR tools. Shared clonotype analysis was performed with the tcR package in R, normalizing sharing by the product of cloneset sizes. To study raw recombination free of thymic and clonal selection effects, out-of-frame nonproductive sequences were analyzed. TCRdb reprocessed the public reads (quality trimming at Q25 with fastp, clone calling with MiXCR) and kept in-frame beta chains. Rows are unified per CDR3 protein, each entry keeping the most common DNA and genes. These V and J calls are TCRdb output, not the study's own analysis. This sample gives about 660,000 distinct CDR3 sequences in total; over 8.5% of them show up just once. The top ten constitute roughly 0.97% of the sample.

These same records also appear under a second study, on yellow fever vaccine responses in identical twins. The second publication reports: The T cell response to vaccination in identical twins was reported by the authors to appear partly convergent and partly personalized. Focusing on identical twins, the study followed the T cell clones that responded to the vaccine, and did so with precision.

The sample was PBMCs. This clonotype was sampled from a woman aged 18-35 years in good health. The chain uses TRBV6-1 and TRBJ2-2; the D gene is perhaps TRBD2, from 6 matching bases. The CDR3 sequence is CGSGSSSNTGELFF. The base sequence is TGTGGTAGCGGCAGTTCCTCGAACACCGGGGAGCTGTTTTTT.